Following are 23 T cell receptor beta chains from one sample sequenced in a study of shared clonotypes between healthy human individuals. CD8 cells classed as naive were CD45RO-negative and positively selected for CCR7, excluding terminally differentiated effector memory CD45RA+ cells. The assay was immunoSEQ multiplex PCR, and TCRdb's table has in-frame clones only and misses some. The repertoire consists of 2 million to 2.5 million clones, with about 95% occurring once and the leading ten covering about 1.1%. Sequencing used naive CD8+ T cells sorted from blood. The origin of the receptors is a man aged 18 to 30 in good health.

The J gene is TRBJ2-5, the V gene TRBV27; 7 bases are a match to TRBD1. CDR1 MNHEY and CDR2 SMNVEV come from the germline V gene (reference sequence). CDR3 length: 16 residues. The V and J ends lost 7 bases and 1 base, in that order; junction bases with no gene match: 12. CDR3 DNA: TGTGCCAGCACAACAATTGGACAGGACCTCCAAGAGACCCAGTACTTC. Residues: CASTTIGQDLQETQYF.

For this clone: Possible read error: a much larger clone is one base away. The chain joins TRBV7-9 to TRBJ2-5; no clear D gene. Germline V gives CDR1 SEHNR, CDR2 FQNEAQ (reference sequence). CDR3 length: 11 residues. CDR3 amino acids: CASNLGETQYF. The DNA of the CDR3 is TGTGCCAGCAACTTAGGGGAGACCCAGTACTTC.

The rearrangement uses TRBV13 and TRBJ2-7; 7 nucleotides agree with TRBD2. The V and J ends lost 2 bases and 2 bases, in that order; junction bases with no gene match: 6. The CDR3 runs 15 residues. Germline V CDR1 and CDR2: PRHDT, FYEKMQ (reference sequence). This chain's CDR3 is CASSLRRENPYEQYF. CDR3 DNA sequence: TGTGCCAGCAGCTTAAGGCGGGAGAACCCCTACGAGCAGTACTTC.

The J gene is TRBJ2-7, the V gene TRBV4-3; possible D gene TRBD1, 6 bases. The germline V gene encodes CDR1 LGHNA and CDR2 YSLEER. Trimming shortened V by 0 bases and J by 1 base, and 13 bases separated the two germline ends. CDR3 size: 16 residues. For the CDR3, the DNA is TGCGCCAGCAGCCAAGATGAACAGGGCGGTTCCTACGAGCAGTACTTC. It is translated as CASSQDEQGGSYEQYF.

The chain is built from TRBV4-1 and TRBJ1-1, with 8 bases matching TRBD1. Germline CDR1 reads MGHRA; CDR2 reads YSYEKL. The CDR3 contains 13 residues. The V and J ends lost 5 bases and 7 bases, in that order; junction bases with no gene match: 6. The CDR3 spells CASSLQGEVEAFF. For the CDR3, the DNA is TGCGCCAGCAGCTTACAGGGGGAGGTTGAAGCTTTCTTT.

The rearrangement joins TRBV19 to TRBJ2-2; the match to TRBD2 covers 11 bases. Germline assignment: CDR1 LNHDA and CDR2 SQIVND (reference sequence). The CDR3 spans 16 residues. J was trimmed by 5 bases and V by 2 bases; bases with no gene match: 4. CDR3 sequence (DNA): TGTGCCAGTAGTATAATCACTAGCGGGGGAACCGGGGAGCTGTTTTTT. This sequence encodes CASSIITSGGTGELFF.

The chain couples TRBV10-3 to TRBJ2-1, with TRBD2 identical over 10 bases. This CDR3 is 14 amino acids long. CDR1 is ENHRY and CDR2 is SYGVKD in the germline V gene. The V gene end was trimmed by 8 bases and the J gene end by 7 bases; junction bases not matched to a gene: 8. The CDR3: CAIGLAGVFNEQFF. The DNA for the CDR3 is TGTGCCATCGGGCTAGCGGGGGTATTTAATGAGCAGTTCTTC.

The chain uses TRBV7-3 and TRBJ1-1; D ambiguous. Trimming removed 2 bases at V and 5 bases at J, with 9 bases between. The CDR3 runs 13 residues. Germline V gene lookup returns CDR1 SGHTA and CDR2 FQGTGA. As DNA, the CDR3 is TGTGCCAGCAGCTTATGGCCAAATACTGAAGCTTTCTTT. Translation: CASSLWPNTEAFF.

The J gene is TRBJ2-1, the V gene TRBV5-1; D is unclear. Germline assignment: CDR1 SGHRS and CDR2 YFSETQ. Trimming pared 5 bases from V and 5 bases from J, leaving 11 bases between. This CDR3 spans 13 amino acids. The CDR3 bases are TGCGCCAGCAGTTTTTCCGGTGACAATGAGCAGTTCTTC. Translation: CASSFSGDNEQFF.

Details on this clone: Distinct nucleotide sequences in the sample also encode this CDR3. The CDR3 spells CASSYSQGGTEAFF. DNA for the CDR3: TGTGCCAGCAGTTACTCACAGGGGGGCACTGAAGCTTTCTTT. The chain joins TRBV6-5 to TRBJ1-1; TRBD1 aligns across 8 bases. Germline trimming cut 0 bases from V and 4 bases from J; bases unmatched to any gene: 1. CDR1 and CDR2 (germline): MNHEY, SVGAGI. The CDR3 is 14 amino acids.

The chain employs TRBV7-2 and TRBJ2-2, with TRBD1 as a possible D gene (6 bases). V lost 4 bases and J lost 1, with 7 bases in between. Germline lookup yields CDR1 SGHTA and CDR2 FQGNSA. This CDR3 spans 14 amino acids. The DNA of the CDR3 is TGTGCCAGCAGCTGGGGGCTGAACACCGGGGAGCTGTTTTTT. Translation gives CASSWGLNTGELFF.

The table lists this clone with a few counts. The chain employs TRBV5-1 and TRBJ1-1, with D possibly being TRBD1 (6 bases). The CDR3 is made up of 12 amino acids. Per the germline V gene, CDR1 is SGHRS and CDR2 is YFSETQ. V shed 3 bases and J shed 7 bases, with 10 bases lying between them. Here the CDR3 reads CASSSRGIEAFF. The CDR3, as DNA: TGCGCCAGCAGCTCCAGGGGAATTGAAGCTTTCTTT.

The V and J genes are TRBV14 and TRBJ1-1; a possible D gene is TRBD1 (6 bases). Germline V gene lookup returns CDR1 SGHDN and CDR2 FVKESK. Deletions cut 4 bases from V and 5 bases from J, with 11 bases between. This CDR3 comprises 13 residues. The CDR3 protein is CASSPLGGTEAFF. Here the CDR3 DNA reads TGTGCCAGCAGCCCTTTAGGGGGAACTGAAGCTTTCTTT.

The V and J genes are TRBV5-6 and TRBJ2-7, with TRBD2 identical over 13 bases. From germline, CDR1 is SGHDT and CDR2 YYEEEE. V lost 4 bases and J lost 3; bases outside the gene matches: 4. CDR3 size: 15 residues. The CDR3 DNA sequence: TGTGCCAGCAGCCCAACTAGCGGGGGGGACTACGAGCAGTACTTC. Translated: CASSPTSGGDYEQYF.

As to this clone: The same CDR3 also results from other DNA sequences found in this sample. V is TRBV30 and J is TRBJ2-1; 8 bases are shared with TRBD1. The CDR3 spans 14 residues. V dropped 2 bases and J dropped 3; count of bases not matched to a gene: 3. CDR1 is GTSNPN and CDR2 is SVGIG in the germline V gene (reference sequence). The DNA of the CDR3 is TGTGCCTGGAGTCCCGGACAGGGCTACAATGAGCAGTTCTTC. Its translation: CAWSPGQGYNEQFF. The full variable domain, with the rest looked up from reference TRBV30 and TRBJ2-1, is SQTIHQWPATLVQPVGSPLSLECTVEGTSNPNLYWYRQAAGRGLQLLFYSVGIGQISSEVPQNLSASRPQDRQFILSSKKLLLSDSGFYLCAWSPGQGYNEQFFGPGTRLTVL.

This chain joins TRBV5-4 and TRBJ1-4, with D perhaps matching TRBD1 (5 bases). The CDR3 is 13 residues long. The V end lost 6 bases, the J end lost 6 bases, and 12 bases lay between the germline ends. CDR1 and CDR2 from the germline V gene are SGHNT and YYREEE (reference sequence). The CDR3 region is CASNSRGDEKLFF. Here the CDR3 DNA reads TGTGCCAGCAACTCCCGGGGGGATGAAAAACTGTTTTTT.

V usage is TRBV10-1 and J usage is TRBJ2-3, with D unresolved. The CDR3 runs 13 residues. Trimming removed 3 bases from V and 3 bases from J, with 7 bases in between. Germline lookup yields CDR1 WNHNN and CDR2 SYGVQD (reference sequence). The CDR3 is CASSDGQTDTQYF. The DNA for the CDR3 is TGCGCCAGCAGTGACGGCCAAACAGATACGCAGTATTTT.

The chain joins TRBV6-6 to TRBJ2-1; a possible D gene is TRBD2 (5 bases). V shed 6 bases and J shed 0 bases, with 6 bases lying between them. The germline V gene encodes CDR1 MNHNY and CDR2 SVGAGI (reference sequence). This CDR3 comprises 13 residues. Written as DNA, the CDR3 is TGTGCCAGCAGACTAGTCTCCTACAATGAGCAGTTCTTC. Amino acids: CASRLVSYNEQFF.

The rearrangement uses TRBV6-5 and TRBJ2-2, with a possible D match to TRBD1 (6 bases). CDR1 is MNHEY and CDR2 is SVGAGI in the germline V gene. Trimming shortened V by 10 bases and J by 0 bases, and 12 bases separated the two germline ends. The CDR3 runs 14 residues. This CDR3 reads CATQGFANTGELFF. CDR3 sequence (DNA): TGTGCCACCCAGGGGTTCGCGAACACCGGGGAGCTGTTTTTT.

The rearrangement joins TRBV6-5 to TRBJ1-6; D unresolved. In germline, CDR1 is MNHEY, CDR2 SVGAGI. Trimming stripped 0 bases from V and 10 bases from J, with 7 bases between. This CDR3 contains 13 residues. Here the CDR3 reads CASSYSISSPLHF. The CDR3 DNA reads TGTGCCAGCAGTTACTCGATTAGCTCACCCCTCCACTTT.

The chain recombines TRBV28 with TRBJ2-7; D is ambiguous. CDR3 length: 10 residues. Trimming pared 9 bases from V and 4 bases from J, leaving 7 bases between. Germline CDR1 reads MDHEN; CDR2 reads SYDVKM. This CDR3 is CARGSYEQYF. CDR3 nucleotides: TGTGCCAGAGGATCGTACGAGCAGTACTTC.

The CDR3 DNA sequence: TGTGCCAGCAGGCCTCTAGACGGATCTGGCACAGATACGCAGTATTTT. Residues: CASRPLDGSGTDTQYF. The rearrangement uses TRBV13 and TRBJ2-3, with D hard to call. Trimming took off 6 bases at V and 1 base at J, with 17 bases between the two ends. This CDR3 comprises 16 residues. CDR1 is PRHDT and CDR2 is FYEKMQ in the germline V gene (reference sequence).

This chain connects TRBV6-5 to TRBJ2-7; 7 positions match TRBD1. The CDR3 is 13 residues long. With V trimmed by 8 bases and J by 0 bases, 4 bases remained unmatched. Germline V lookup: CDR1 MNHEY, CDR2 SVGAGI. The CDR3 sequence is CASAWDSSYEQYF. The CDR3 nucleotides read TGTGCCAGCGCCTGGGACAGCTCCTACGAGCAGTACTTC.